A single sample gave rise to the 27 T cell receptor beta chains below, sequenced in a study of blood T cell repertoires in COVID-19 (dated by TCRdb to 2020 to 2022). The protocol used for the library was the immunoSEQ multiplex PCR assay. TCRdb retrieved this table from immuneACCESS and kept in-frame rearrangements only. Not all clones are present; in checked studies, unresolved V genes account for under half, and no reason is known for the remainder. The sample has about 64,000 clones on record, 80% to 90% of them singletons. The ten top clones hold 0.9% to 1.5% of the sample. Source material: peripheral blood. These receptors all stem from a man between 35 and 55 years old with acute or convalescent COVID-19.

The rearrangement links TRBV18 to TRBJ1-3, with unresolved D. The CDR3 length is 17 residues. Germline V gene data show CDR1 as KGHSH and CDR2 as LQKENI. Deletions cut 5 bases from V and 0 bases from J, with 17 bases between. The chain's CDR3 is CASSDQVRSSSGNTIYF. For the CDR3, the DNA is TGTGCCAGCTCAGACCAGGTTCGGTCCTCCTCTGGAAACACCATATATTTT.

V and J are TRBV7-3 and TRBJ2-5; the D gene is possibly TRBD2 (7 bases). The germline V gene has CDR1 SGHTA and CDR2 FQGTGA. The ends were cut back, 1 base at V and 5 bases at J, with 17 bases in the middle. The length of the CDR3 is 16 residues. The chain's CDR3 is CASSLKAGGPLETQYF. CDR3 sequence (DNA): TGTGCCAGCAGCTTAAAGGCCGGGGGGCCCTTGGAGACCCAGTACTTC.

The rearrangement joins TRBV25-1 to TRBJ1-1; D is possibly TRBD1 (5 bases). The CDR3 extends over 17 amino acids. The germline V gene has CDR1 MGHDK and CDR2 SYGVNS. V was pared by 7 bases and J by 4 bases, with 25 bases between. The CDR3 bases are TGTGCCAGCACCCCCGGGGACCCTTACCGGGGGAGCACTGAAGCTTTCTTT. Translated: CASTPGDPYRGSTEAFF.

This chain joins TRBV5-4 and TRBJ2-2; TRBD2 matches 7 bases. Germline lookup yields CDR1 SGHNT and CDR2 YYREEE (reference sequence). This CDR3 spans 15 amino acids. V shed 3 bases and J 0 bases; nucleotides not matched to a gene: 2. The CDR3 region is CASSWGLSNTGELFF. In DNA, the CDR3 is TGTGCCAGCAGCTGGGGACTATCGAACACCGGGGAGCTGTTTTTT.

The chain couples TRBV5-4 to TRBJ2-3; D call uncertain. This CDR3 spans 11 amino acids. CDR1 and CDR2 (germline): SGHNT, YYREEE (reference sequence). The V and J ends lost 2 bases and 6 bases respectively, with 4 bases between them. As DNA, the CDR3 is TGTGCCAGCAGCTTAGCGGATACGCAGTATTTT. This codes for CASSLADTQYF.

A few counts support this clone. The rearrangement uses TRBV12-3 or TRBV12-4 and TRBJ1-1, with D possibly matching TRBD1 (5 bases). The CDR3 runs to 13 residues. The germline V and J ends were trimmed by 6 bases and 6 bases, with 14 bases remaining between them. CDR3 sequence reads: CASSLGLYAEAFF. The CDR3 nucleotides read TGTGCCAGCAGCCTGGGGCTGTATGCTGAAGCTTTCTTT.

The V gene is TRBV7-3, the J gene TRBJ2-5; possibly TRBD2 for D (6 bases). Germline V gene sequence: CDR1 SGHTA, CDR2 FQGTGA. The V gene lost 1 base and the J gene lost 5 bases, with 8 bases spanning the gap. The CDR3 is 13 residues long. The CDR3 region has the DNA TGTGCCAGCAGCTTAAATCGGGGGGAGACCCAGTACTTC. It specifies CASSLNRGETQYF. The variable domain in full, completed from reference TRBV7-3 and TRBJ2-5, reads GAGVSQTPSNKVTEKGKYVELRCDPISGHTALYWYRQSLGQGPEFLIYFQGTGAADDSGLPNDRFFAVRPEGSVSTLKIQRTERGDSAVYLCASSLNRGETQYFGPGTRLLVL.

This clone occurred once. The J gene is TRBJ1-5, the V gene TRBV2; unclear D gene. V shed 4 bases and J shed 5 bases, with 12 bases lying between them. Germline loops: CDR1 SNHLY, CDR2 FYNNEI. There are 14 residues in the CDR3. The CDR3 DNA follows: TGTGCCAGCAGTGTATCCGGGTTGGATCAGCCCCAGCATTTT. Translating it yields CASSVSGLDQPQHF.

The gene calls are TRBV11-1 and TRBJ1-1; D remains unclear. This CDR3 spans 14 amino acids. Looked up from germline, CDR1 is SGHAT and CDR2 is FQDESV (reference sequence). V lost 3 bases, J lost 4 bases, and 12 bases lay in between. CDR3 protein: CASSLVHPLTEAFF. The CDR3 nucleotides read TGTGCCAGCAGCTTGGTACATCCCCTCACTGAAGCTTTCTTT.

J is TRBJ1-4 and V is TRBV4-2; 8 bases align to TRBD1. The CDR3 sequence is 16 residues long. CDR1 and CDR2 from the germline V gene are LGHNA and YNFKEQ. V lost 2 bases, J lost 8 bases, and 10 bases stayed unmatched. CDR3 amino acids: CASSQSGGTGREKLFF. The CDR3 DNA sequence: TGTGCCAGCAGCCAATCTGGGGGGACAGGTCGGGAAAAACTGTTTTTT.

The rearrangement uses TRBV4-1 and TRBJ2-3; 8 nucleotides agree with TRBD1. The CDR3 loop spans 17 amino acids. Germline assignment: CDR1 MGHRA and CDR2 YSYEKL. J was trimmed by 8 bases and V by 0 bases; bases with no gene match: 13. The chain's CDR3 is CASSQDGTGQDYRTQYF. The CDR3 bases are TGCGCCAGCAGCCAAGATGGTACGGGACAGGACTATCGTACGCAGTATTTT.

The V gene is TRBV5-5, the J gene TRBJ2-5, with 16 bases identical to TRBD2. This CDR3 contains 17 residues. V was clipped by 4 bases and J by 1 base; unmatched bases: 4. In germline, CDR1 is SGHKS, CDR2 YYEKEE (reference sequence). Written as DNA, the CDR3 is TGTGCCAGCAGCCTGGGACTAGCGGGGGGGACCCAAGAGACCCAGTACTTC. Translating gives CASSLGLAGGTQETQYF.

This clone was counted between two and nine times. The chain employs TRBV4-1 and TRBJ2-3; 9 positions match TRBD1. J was trimmed by 5 bases and V by 0 bases; bases with no gene match: 6. The CDR3 is 16 amino acids. Germline V gives CDR1 MGHRA, CDR2 YSYEKL. DNA for the CDR3: TGCGCCAGCAGCCAAGATAGGGGACAGGGTCAAGATACGCAGTATTTT. Translating gives CASSQDRGQGQDTQYF.

This chain links TRBV30 with TRBJ1-5, with 9 bases aligning to TRBD1. V shed 2 bases and J 7 bases; nucleotides not matched to a gene: 6. Germline V gene lookup returns CDR1 GTSNPN and CDR2 SVGIG (reference sequence). This CDR3 is 14 amino acids long. This CDR3 reads CAWSKDRGSQPQHF. The CDR3 bases are TGTGCCTGGAGTAAGGACAGGGGAAGCCAGCCCCAGCATTTT.

The chain links TRBV12-3 or TRBV12-4 to TRBJ2-5, with a weak D call TRBD2 (6 bases). The CDR3 has 13 amino acids. Trimming removed 7 bases from V and 7 bases from J, with 16 bases in between. The CDR3 sequence: CASNPGGRGTQYF. In DNA, the CDR3 is TGTGCCAGCAACCCCGGAGGGCGCGGGACCCAGTACTTC.

The V and J genes are TRBV30 and TRBJ1-3; TRBD1 might be the D (5 bases). V lost 1 base and J 0 bases, leaving 10 bases between the germline ends. Germline V lookup: CDR1 GTSNPN, CDR2 SVGIG (reference sequence). The CDR3 runs to 15 residues. CDR3 DNA sequence: TGTGCCTGGAGTGGACAGTTAACCTCTGGAAACACCATATATTTT. Residues: CAWSGQLTSGNTIYF.

This clone came up once. The rearrangement links TRBV3-1 (or the pseudogene TRBV3-2) to TRBJ2-1, with TRBD2 matching over 13 bases. V was clipped by 5 bases and J by 6 bases; unmatched bases: 7. CDR3 length: 16 amino acids. CDR1 and CDR2 from the germline V gene are LGHDT and YNNKEL (reference sequence). CDR3 protein: CASSYAGTSGVNEQFF. The DNA of the CDR3 is TGTGCCAGCAGCTATGCCGGGACTAGCGGGGTCAATGAGCAGTTCTTC.

The chain recombines TRBV6-5 with TRBJ2-7; TRBD1 is a possible D gene (6 bases). From germline, CDR1 is MNHEY and CDR2 SVGAGI. Deletions cut 4 bases from V and 4 bases from J, with 20 bases between. There are 16 residues in the CDR3. The CDR3 DNA is TGTGCCAGCAGTTTCCACAGGGCTTCTGGGGGTTACGAGCAGTACTTC. As protein: CASSFHRASGGYEQYF.

The chain links TRBV3-1 (or the pseudogene TRBV3-2) to TRBJ2-1; TRBD2 aligns across 8 bases. Per germline, CDR1 LGHDT and CDR2 YNNKEL (reference sequence). CDR3 size: 12 residues. J was trimmed by 10 bases and V by 3 bases; bases with no gene match: 2. The chain's CDR3 is CASSQASGEQFF. The CDR3 coding sequence is TGTGCCAGCAGCCAGGCTAGCGGGGAGCAGTTCTTC.

This clone was counted once. The gene calls are TRBV6-2 or TRBV6-3 and TRBJ1-5; TRBD1 aligns across 9 bases. The V segment lost 4 bases and the J segment 4 bases; nucleotides outside the gene matches: 2. CDR3 length: 14 residues. CDR1 is MNHEY and CDR2 is SVGEGT in the germline V gene. The chain's CDR3 is CASSSQGANQPQHF. CDR3 in DNA: TGTGCCAGCAGTTCACAGGGGGCGAATCAGCCCCAGCATTTT.

The rearrangement links TRBV29-1 to TRBJ1-5; a possible D gene is TRBD1 (5 bases). There are 14 residues in the CDR3. Germline CDR1 is SQVTM and CDR2 is ANQGSEA. The V end lost 5 bases, the J end lost 3 bases, and 14 bases lay between the germline ends. The CDR3 DNA is TGCAGCGTTCTCCCGGGGGGATTCAATCAGCCCCAGCATTTT. As protein: CSVLPGGFNQPQHF.

This sequence joins TRBV9 and TRBJ1-1; D is possibly TRBD1 (5 bases). Germline CDR1 is SGDLS and CDR2 is YYNGEE. The V end was cut by 4 bases, the J end by 7 bases, with 17 bases between. This CDR3 is built from 14 residues. The CDR3 DNA is TGTGCCAGCAGCCTCCAGGAGGGGAGGGATGAAGCTTTCTTT. Translation gives CASSLQEGRDEAFF.

The chain recombines TRBV9 with TRBJ1-2, with D unresolved. Germline-derived CDR1 and CDR2 are SGDLS and YYNGEE. Trimming removed 0 bases from V and 3 bases from J, with 12 bases in between. The CDR3 contains 15 residues. CDR3 bases: TGTGCCAGCAGCGTAGATCAGGCTCGAGACTATGGCTACACCTTC. Amino acid sequence: CASSVDQARDYGYTF.

This clone was recorded only once. The chain is built from TRBV19 and TRBJ1-2; D is undetermined. CDR1 is LNHDA, CDR2 SQIVND, per germline (reference sequence). Trimming took off 3 bases at V and 2 bases at J, with 7 bases between the two ends. CDR3 length equals 13 residues. The CDR3 reads CASSMEQNYGYTF. The DNA for the CDR3 is TGTGCCAGTAGTATGGAACAGAACTATGGCTACACCTTC.

This chain connects TRBV29-1 to TRBJ1-1; TRBD1 is a possible D gene (6 bases). V was shortened by 5 bases and J by 1 base, with 8 bases between the two germline ends. Per the germline V gene, CDR1 is SQVTM and CDR2 is ANQGSEA. The CDR3 covers 12 residues. The CDR3 protein is CSVQTGNTEAFF. DNA for the CDR3: TGCAGCGTTCAGACAGGGAACACTGAAGCTTTCTTT. The whole variable domain, filled in from reference TRBV29-1 and TRBJ1-1, reads SAVISQKPSRDICQRGTSLTIQCQVDSQVTMMFWYRQQPGQSLTLIATANQGSEATYESGFVIDKFPISRPNLTFSTLTVSNMSPEDSSIYLCSVQTGNTEAFFGQGTRLTVV.

J is TRBJ2-7 and V is TRBV10-3, with TRBD1 identical over 11 bases. Germline CDR1 and CDR2: ENHRY and SYGVKD. This CDR3 region has 17 residues. Trimming cost V 3 bases and J 2 bases; bases outside gene matches: 9. DNA of the CDR3: TGTGCCATCAGTGACCCTTCCCGGACAGGGGGCACCTACGAGCAGTACTTC. Translated: CAISDPSRTGGTYEQYF.

The chain couples TRBV7-3 to TRBJ1-1, with TRBD1 matching 10 bases. Germline CDR1 reads SGHTA; CDR2 reads FQGTGA. This CDR3 contains 16 residues. V shed 6 bases and J 0 bases; nucleotides not matched to a gene: 7. Here the CDR3 reads CASSFGDRGLNTEAFF. The CDR3 coding sequence is TGTGCCAGCAGTTTTGGGGACAGGGGTTTGAACACTGAAGCTTTCTTT.